This T cell receptor (beta chain) is from a study of healthy donors' naive CD4 and CD8 T cells (dated by TCRdb to the mid-2010s). For context, the study as a whole: Donors were selected to cover three age groups (20-25, 40-50 and 60-70 years, several each), with a mean age of roughly 45, and half of the donors were female. For TCR alpha, a new primer set was designed to cover all functional IMGT alpha gene variants, and the remainder of the protocol was kept the same as the beta-chain workflow. Rearranged TCR alpha and beta chains from naive CD4+ and CD8+ T cells were sequenced in the study to test how TCR variation relates to lineage commitment. Peripheral blood mononuclear cells were obtained from some 17 unrelated, healthy individuals. The donors were HLA-typed by sequencing at HLA-A, -B, -C, -DRB1, -DQB1 and -DPB1, using the SBTexcellerator protocol, an ABI3130xl analyzer and SBTengine software.

Looking up the germline V gene (reference sequence) yields CDR1 GTSNPN and CDR2 SVGIG. V is shortened by 6 bases, J by 7 bases, and the region joining them spans 18 bases. Reading from cysteine to phenylalanine, the CDR3 counts 13 amino acids. Just the 39-base CDR3 DNA is kept, in frame starting at base 1. Concerning this clonotype: What antigen it recognizes has not been identified. Base qualities are not at hand, and no much larger clone is one base apart.

Cells with a CD4+CD8-CD45RO-CD45RA+ profile were isolated by FACS and defined as naive CD4+ T cells, and those with a CD8+CD4-CD45RA+CD27bright profile were defined as naive CD8+ T cells. Sorting used antibodies against CD4 (RPA-T4), CD8 (SK1), CD27 (O323), CD45RA (HI100) and CD45RO (UCHL1). Sequencer: 454 GS FLX Titanium. A previously published linear amplification protocol was used to build TCR libraries from about 500 ng of total RNA. The Roche/454 Genome Sequencer with Titanium chemistry was used for sequencing. As for the original processing: From about five of the healthy donors, 75,000 to 100,000 rearranged TCR alpha transcripts were sequenced. Duplicate transcripts were removed, and unique TCR clonotypes were defined by the CDR3 junction according to IMGT nomenclature. Logistic regression in R 2.13.0 modeled CD4 versus CD8 status as a function of V and J genes, with adjustment for donor effects and Bonferroni correction for multiple testing. TCRdb itself trimmed the public reads at Q25 with fastp, ran MiXCR and retained productive beta chains. Every distinct CDR3 protein forms one entry, paired with its most common genes and DNA. The V and J calls follow TCRdb's processing rather than the paper's. The sample records approximately 200,000 distinct CDR3 sequences, around 74% of which are singletons. In total, the top ten clones hold about 2.4% of the sample.

On the study overall, not on this receptor specifically: Taken together, V genes, J genes and CDR3 charge appeared to account for roughly 13% of the variance in CD4/CD8 propensity, acting in a largely additive way. Bias between naive CD4+ and CD8+ cells was reportedly observed for most V and J gene segments, consistently across donors and independently of HLA genotype. In both chains, CD4+ lineage was linked to a positively charged CDR3, whereas CD8+ lineage was linked to a negatively charged CDR3. Because alpha and beta chains were sequenced in bulk and could not be paired, the effects of the two chains in combination were not assessed. The study did not directly address whether homeostatic proliferation of naive T cells might have biased the repertoire.

Sequences were obtained from naive CD4+ and CD8+ T cells sorted from blood, pooled from several donors. The cell subset or site label on this specimen signifies: FACS-sorted naive CD4+ (CD45RO-CD45RA+) and naive CD8+ (CD45RA+CD27bright) T cells. The V and J genes are TRBV30 and TRBJ1-1, with the D gene uncertain. This TCR was sampled from a pool of human donors in good health; the sample pools cells from several healthy donors. The CDR3 region reads CACMLTPFNEAFF. The DNA is TGTGCCTGCATGTTAACACCCTTTAATGAAGCTTTCTTT.